A single sample gave rise to the 27 T cell receptor beta chains below, sequenced in a study of CD8+ T cells in alopecia areata. cDNA serving as the sequencing template came from extracted, reverse transcribed RNA. Assay: immunoSEQ multiplex PCR; the TCRdb copy retains only in-frame clones and omits some. The sample records 110,000 or so clones, roughly 60% being singletons. Regarding treatment: oral pan-JAK inhibitor, 5-10 mg twice daily. This sample comprised CD8+ T cells sorted from blood, obtained at week 4, from a patient treated with tofacitinib. All receptors come from a human donor with alopecia areata.

The rearrangement uses TRBV30 and TRBJ1-2; D gene uncertain. There are 12 residues in the CDR3. The germline CDR1 and CDR2 sequences are GTSNPN and SVGIG (reference sequence). Trimming removed 4 bases at V and 2 bases at J, with 8 bases between. The CDR3 DNA reads TGTGCCTGGAACGGGGAAAACTATGGCTACACCTTC. Protein sequence: CAWNGENYGYTF.

The chain's CDR3 is CASSQDRQGAGDTQYF. In nucleotides, the CDR3 is TGCGCCAGCAGCCAAGATCGTCAGGGGGCGGGAGATACGCAGTATTTT. The rearrangement uses TRBV4-3 and TRBJ2-3; 8 bases align to TRBD1. The CDR3 has 16 residues. J gave up 5 bases and V 0 bases, and 7 bases lay outside the gene matches. CDR1 is LGHNA and CDR2 is YSLEER in the germline V gene.

This clone was observed a single time. The rearrangement joins TRBV30 to TRBJ2-3, with D perhaps being TRBD1 or TRBD2 (6 bases each). The V end was cut by 0 bases, the J end by 0 bases, with 34 bases between. This CDR3 region has 23 residues. The germline CDR1 and CDR2 sequences are GTSNPN and SVGIG (reference sequence). The CDR3 sequence is CAWSVRALGGVVGGSQSTDTQYF. CDR3 DNA sequence: TGTGCCTGGAGTGTACGAGCATTAGGAGGGGTCGTGGGGGGCTCCCAAAGCACAGATACGCAGTATTTT.

This chain joins TRBV19 and TRBJ2-1; D might be TRBD1 (6 bases). V lost 1 base and J 12 bases, leaving 19 bases between the germline ends. The CDR3 covers 15 residues. Germline V gives CDR1 LNHDA, CDR2 SQIVND (reference sequence). The CDR3 spells CASSIVAGDEVGQFF. For the CDR3, the DNA is TGTGCCAGTAGTATAGTGGCAGGGGATGAGGTTGGGCAGTTCTTC.

This clone was counted a few times. The chain carries TRBV29-1 and TRBJ1-2; D is undetermined. V was trimmed by 0 bases and J by 0 bases, leaving 11 bases between them. CDR3 size: 15 residues. Germline lookup yields CDR1 SQVTM and CDR2 ANQGSEA. CDR3 bases: TGCAGCGTTGAAGAAGAAAGGAACGCTAACTATGGCTACACCTTC. This sequence encodes CSVEEERNANYGYTF.

Only a few counts were recorded for this clone. The chain is built from TRBV30 and TRBJ1-2; 9 bases match TRBD1. The V segment lost 4 bases and the J segment 6 bases; nucleotides outside the gene matches: 9. The germline CDR1 and CDR2 sequences are GTSNPN and SVGIG (reference sequence). CDR3 size: 14 residues. DNA of the CDR3: TGTGCCTGGACCCTGGGGGGACAGGGCCATGGCTACACCTTC. Amino acid sequence: CAWTLGGQGHGYTF.

The chain employs TRBV5-6 and TRBJ1-6; no definite D call. Trimming left V 5 bases short and J 5 bases short, with 5 bases between. This CDR3 has 12 amino acids. Germline V gene data show CDR1 as SGHDT and CDR2 as YYEEEE. The CDR3 sequence: CASRSNNSPLHF. CDR3 DNA sequence: TGTGCCAGCAGGAGCAATAATTCACCCCTCCACTTT.

The chain couples TRBV7-3 to TRBJ2-7; D is ambiguous. V lost 1 base and J lost 2, with 6 bases in between. Germline loops: CDR1 SGHTA, CDR2 FQGTGA. The length of the CDR3 is 13 residues. CDR3 in DNA: TGTGCCAGCAGCTTAAGCCATACCTACGAGCAGTACTTC. As protein: CASSLSHTYEQYF.

The rearrangement links TRBV30 to TRBJ1-5; D is uncertain. Trimming cost V 4 bases and J 4 bases, with 11 bases left between them. The germline V gene encodes CDR1 GTSNPN and CDR2 SVGIG (reference sequence). The CDR3 has 13 amino acids. The CDR3 sequence: CAWNPRGNQPQHF. Written as DNA, the CDR3 is TGTGCCTGGAACCCTCGCGGGAATCAGCCCCAGCATTTT.

The DNA for the CDR3 is TGTGCCTGGAGAATTGGCCAAGAGACCCAGTACTTC. Residues: CAWRIGQETQYF. The chain joins TRBV30 to TRBJ2-5; D remains ambiguous. Trimming removed 3 bases at V and 1 base at J, with 6 bases between. This CDR3 contains 12 residues. The germline gives CDR1 GTSNPN, CDR2 SVGIG (reference sequence).

The J gene is TRBJ1-2, the V gene TRBV29-1; D may be TRBD1 (6 bases). Germline CDR1 is SQVTM and CDR2 is ANQGSEA. The CDR3 contains 14 residues. Between the trimmed V and J ends, which lost 5 bases and 1 base, there was a span of 14 bases. DNA for the CDR3: TGCAGCGTTCCCGGACAGACAGTTAACTATGGCTACACCTTC. This codes for CSVPGQTVNYGYTF.

This clone was seen only once. J is TRBJ1-1 and V is TRBV6-5; D unclear. The CDR3 runs to 16 residues. The germline V gene encodes CDR1 MNHEY and CDR2 SVGAGI. Trimming pared 0 bases from V and 5 bases from J, leaving 16 bases between. CDR3: CASSYSDSERPTEAFF. In nucleotides, the CDR3 is TGTGCCAGCAGTTACTCTGATTCGGAGCGACCGACTGAAGCTTTCTTT.

The chain carries TRBV9 and TRBJ2-5; D is ambiguous. With 4 bases removed from V and 0 bases from J, the gap between germline ends came to 7 bases. This CDR3 region has 13 residues. Germline assignment: CDR1 SGDLS and CDR2 YYNGEE. CDR3 in amino acids: CASSTPNQETQYF. The DNA of the CDR3 is TGTGCCAGCAGCACCCCCAACCAAGAGACCCAGTACTTC.

The chain joins TRBV7-9 to TRBJ2-1; TRBD1 is a possible D gene (6 bases). Trimming stripped 2 bases from V and 1 base from J, with 9 bases between. The CDR3 runs to 15 residues. Germline assignment: CDR1 SEHNR and CDR2 FQNEAQ (reference sequence). Here the CDR3 DNA reads TGTGCCAGCAGCTTACCAGGGACATCCTACAATGAGCAGTTCTTC. Translation: CASSLPGTSYNEQFF.

There are a few counts of this clone. The chain combines TRBV5-1 with TRBJ2-7, with unresolved D. Germline V gene sequence: CDR1 SGHRS, CDR2 YFSETQ. The V gene lost 3 bases and the J gene lost 3 bases, with 16 bases spanning the gap. The CDR3 extends over 15 amino acids. DNA of the CDR3: TGCGCCAGCAGCTCGGATCCAGGTGGGGACTACGAGCAGTACTTC. As protein: CASSSDPGGDYEQYF.

CDR3 nucleotides: TGCGCCAGCAGTCCCCGACAGGCGACAGATTTTTCACCCCTCCACTTT. Translating gives CASSPRQATDFSPLHF. The rearrangement links TRBV23-1 to TRBJ1-6; D may be TRBD1 (6 bases). TRBV23-1 is given ORF status, its function remaining uncertain. The V end was cut by 4 bases, the J end by 9 bases, with 19 bases between. The CDR3 covers 16 residues.

V gene TRBV6-5 combines with J gene TRBJ2-3; no reliable D call. This CDR3 is 12 amino acids long. V was cut by 6 bases and J by 2 bases, with 6 bases left in between. The germline CDR1 and CDR2 sequences are MNHEY and SVGAGI. For the CDR3, the DNA is TGTGCCAGCAGATCCACCACAGATACGCAGTATTTT. This translates into CASRSTTDTQYF.

The rearrangement uses TRBV7-9 and TRBJ1-1, with 10 bases matching TRBD1. The CDR3 is 13 residues long. The junction had 1 base not matched to a gene; V was cut back by 6 bases and J by 3 bases. CDR1 and CDR2 (germline): SEHNR, FQNEAQ (reference sequence). Here the CDR3 reads CASRGTGDTEAFF. CDR3 nucleotides: TGTGCCAGCAGAGGGACAGGGGACACTGAAGCTTTCTTT.

The CDR3 DNA follows: TGTGCCAGCAGCACCGCAGGGGTAGATACGCAGTATTTT. Its translation: CASSTAGVDTQYF. The chain couples TRBV9 to TRBJ2-3; D might be TRBD1 (6 bases). V dropped 4 bases and J dropped 5 bases, with 11 bases sitting between them. Germline V gives CDR1 SGDLS, CDR2 YYNGEE. This CDR3 contains 13 residues.

The V and J genes are TRBV6-6 and TRBJ2-7; 7 bases align to TRBD1. Trimming at V came to 6 bases and at J to 5 bases, leaving 10 bases not matched to a gene. The CDR3 extends over 14 amino acids. Germline values: CDR1 MNHNY, CDR2 SVGAGI (reference sequence). DNA for the CDR3: TGTGCCAGCAGCCTGAGACAGGGCTCGAACGAGCAGTACTTC. Protein product: CASSLRQGSNEQYF.

The CDR3 protein is CASSIETGRGNTEAFF. CDR3 nucleotides: TGTGCCAGTAGTATAGAAACAGGGAGAGGGAACACTGAAGCTTTCTTT. V and J are TRBV19 and TRBJ1-1, with D possibly TRBD1 on 6 matching bases. This CDR3 has 16 amino acids. The V gene's germline CDR1 is LNHDA and CDR2 SQIVND (reference sequence). With 0 bases removed from V and 1 base from J, the gap between germline ends came to 12 bases.

The chain joins TRBV9 to TRBJ2-5; 8 bases fit TRBD2. Germline values: CDR1 SGDLS, CDR2 YYNGEE. CDR3 length: 14 residues. The J segment lost 4 bases and the V segment lost 3 bases, leaving 5 bases of the junction unmatched. CDR3 amino acids: CASSAGTSRETQYF. CDR3 sequence (DNA): TGTGCCAGCAGCGCCGGGACTAGTCGAGAGACCCAGTACTTC.

The chain joins TRBV25-1 to TRBJ1-2; no reliable D call. Germline CDR1 MGHDK, CDR2 SYGVNS. This CDR3 comprises 14 residues. V was shortened by 6 bases and J by 0 bases, with 11 bases between the two germline ends. The CDR3 region is CASSSLLANYGYTF. CDR3 bases: TGTGCCAGCAGCAGCCTCCTAGCTAACTATGGCTACACCTTC.

The rearrangement uses TRBV30 and TRBJ1-5; 7 bases fit TRBD1. With V trimmed by 4 bases and J by 4 bases, 4 bases remained unmatched. The germline gives CDR1 GTSNPN, CDR2 SVGIG (reference sequence). The CDR3 has 13 amino acids. Here the CDR3 reads CAWKTGPNQPQHF. In DNA form, the CDR3 reads TGTGCCTGGAAGACAGGGCCTAATCAGCCCCAGCATTTT.

The CDR3 nucleotides are TGCAGCGTTGAAGACCCCGGGACCACTGAAGCTTTCTTT. Residues: CSVEDPGTTEAFF. The rearrangement uses TRBV29-1 and TRBJ1-1; D may be TRBD1 (5 bases). The CDR3 is 13 amino acids. V was pared by 0 bases and J by 4 bases, with 9 bases between. In germline, CDR1 is SQVTM, CDR2 ANQGSEA.

This clone has only one observation. This sequence joins TRBV7-9 and TRBJ1-2; 11 bases are shared with TRBD1. The germline V gene encodes CDR1 SEHNR and CDR2 FQNEAQ (reference sequence). The CDR3 consists of 14 residues. Trimming took 5 bases from V and 8 from J; bases not matched to a gene: 7. This chain's CDR3 is CASSHGQGAGGYTF. The CDR3 DNA reads as TGTGCCAGCAGCCACGGACAGGGGGCTGGCGGCTACACCTTC.

The V gene is TRBV27, the J gene TRBJ2-1; TRBD1 matches at 7 bases. The junction had 6 bases not matched to a gene; V was cut back by 4 bases and J by 0 bases. Per germline, CDR1 MNHEY and CDR2 SMNVEV (reference sequence). The CDR3 extends over 16 amino acids. The CDR3 region has the DNA TGTGCCAGCAGTTACGGACAGGTCCTCTCCTACAATGAGCAGTTCTTC. Encoded protein: CASSYGQVLSYNEQFF.